One sample yielded the 17 T cell receptor beta chains listed below, sequenced in a study of OX40 agonist ivuxolimab in advanced cancers. Some clones are missing from TCRdb's copy, which holds only in-frame ones; the method was immunoSEQ multiplex PCR. The profile shows roughly 60,000 clones, 84% of them singletons. The sequencing here drew on CD4+ or CD8+ T cells sorted from blood, taken in a trial of the OX40 agonist ivuxolimab. All receptors derive from an adult with an advanced solid tumor such as melanoma, head and neck, liver or kidney cancer.

J is TRBJ1-1 and V is TRBV7-9, with 11 nucleotides matching TRBD1. J was trimmed by 0 bases and V by 4 bases; bases with no gene match: 7. The length of the CDR3 is 17 residues. Germline-derived CDR1 and CDR2 are SEHNR and FQNEAQ (reference sequence). The CDR3 region has the DNA TGTGCCAGCAGCTCCGGACAGGGGGCTGGTCTGAACACTGAAGCTTTCTTT. Its protein is CASSSGQGAGLNTEAFF.

J is TRBJ2-7 and V is TRBV7-8; D ambiguous. The germline V and J ends were trimmed by 3 bases and 2 bases, with 11 bases remaining between them. The CDR3 has 14 amino acids. In germline, CDR1 is SGHVS, CDR2 FQNEAQ. The CDR3 protein is CASSLDYGTYEQYF. CDR3 DNA: TGTGCCAGCAGCTTGGATTACGGAACCTACGAGCAGTACTTC.

A single count supports this clone. The chain's CDR3 is CASRWGDSSGVETQYF. The CDR3 DNA reads as TGTGCCAGCCGTTGGGGGGACAGCTCGGGTGTAGAGACCCAGTACTTC. The rearrangement links TRBV6-5 to TRBJ2-5, with TRBD1 as a possible D gene (7 bases). Per germline, CDR1 MNHEY and CDR2 SVGAGI. The germline V and J ends were trimmed by 8 bases and 4 bases, with 23 bases remaining between them. The CDR3 extends over 16 amino acids.

The J gene is TRBJ1-4, the V gene TRBV18; unclear D gene. This CDR3 has 15 amino acids. The germline V gene has CDR1 KGHSH and CDR2 LQKENI. V dropped 4 bases and J dropped 4 bases, with 13 bases sitting between them. The CDR3 reads CASSLDRTLNEKLFF. The CDR3 bases are TGTGCCAGCTCACTAGACCGCACGCTTAATGAAAAACTGTTTTTT.

CDR3 coding DNA: TGTGCCAGCAGCTTGGGGTTCTGGACTAGCGGGAACTATGAGCAGTTCTTC. Encoded protein: CASSLGFWTSGNYEQFF. The chain couples TRBV5-8 to TRBJ2-1; TRBD2 agrees at 12 bases. This CDR3 has 17 amino acids. Germline values: CDR1 SGHTS, CDR2 YDEGEE. V shed 0 bases, J shed 8 bases, and the junction held 9 bases outside the gene matches. Drawing the rest from reference TRBV5-8 and TRBJ2-1, the complete variable domain is EAGVTQSPTHLIKTRGQQATLRCSPISGHTSVYWYQQALGLGLQFLLWYDEGEERNRGNFPPRFSGRQFPNYSSELNVNALELEDSALYLCASSLGFWTSGNYEQFFGPGTRLTVL.

This rearrangement joins TRBV10-3 to TRBJ1-2, with a tentative D call TRBD1 (5 bases). The CDR3 runs to 13 residues. CDR1 ENHRY and CDR2 SYGVKD come from the germline V gene. The V end lost 3 bases, the J end lost 2 bases, and 7 bases lay between the germline ends. The CDR3 loop reads CAISDGDNYGYTF. The CDR3 coding sequence is TGTGCCATCAGTGATGGGGACAACTATGGCTACACCTTC.

This chain links TRBV6-5 with TRBJ2-7, with 8 bases that match TRBD1. The CDR3 runs to 14 residues. Trimming cost V 6 bases and J 4 bases; bases outside gene matches: 8. Germline assignment: CDR1 MNHEY and CDR2 SVGAGI. CDR3 DNA: TGTGCCAGCAGGCTTCAGGGGGCTACGTACGAGCAGTACTTC. It translates to CASRLQGATYEQYF.

This clone turned up a few times. The chain couples TRBV4-1 to TRBJ1-1, with a weak D call TRBD1 (6 bases). Germline CDR1 and CDR2: MGHRA and YSYEKL. This CDR3 has 17 amino acids. Trimming stripped 6 bases from V and 1 base from J, with 21 bases between. DNA of the CDR3: TGCGCCAGCAGGCAGGCCAGGGGCAGGCGCGGGAACACTGAAGCTTTCTTT. Translating it yields CASRQARGRRGNTEAFF.

The gene calls are TRBV11-2 and TRBJ2-3, with D possibly being TRBD2 (6 bases). CDR1 and CDR2 from the germline V gene are SGHAT and FQNNGV. The CDR3 covers 15 residues. V lost 4 bases and J 4 bases, leaving 15 bases between the germline ends. CDR3 DNA: TGTGCCAGCAGCTGGCAGCGGGTAGAGCCAGATACGCAGTATTTT. As protein: CASSWQRVEPDTQYF.

This rearrangement joins TRBV19 to TRBJ1-5, with TRBD1 as a possible D gene (5 bases). The CDR3 sequence is 13 residues long. Germline assignment: CDR1 LNHDA and CDR2 SQIVND (reference sequence). V was cut by 7 bases and J by 7 bases, with 14 bases left in between. The CDR3 is CASTTLGGQPQHF. The CDR3 coding sequence is TGTGCCAGTACCACCTTGGGGGGGCAGCCCCAGCATTTT.

This rearrangement joins TRBV18 to TRBJ1-6; the D is unclear. CDR1 KGHSH and CDR2 LQKENI come from the germline V gene. The CDR3 is 15 residues long. V lost 4 bases to trimming and J lost 8 bases, with 15 bases between them. The CDR3 region has the DNA TGTGCCAGCTCACTCCAAAGGAGTGGATATTCACCCCTCCACTTT. Protein sequence: CASSLQRSGYSPLHF.

The rearrangement uses TRBV2 and TRBJ1-5; no clear D gene. Germline CDR1 and CDR2: SNHLY and FYNNEI. The germline V and J ends were trimmed by 3 bases and 2 bases, with 11 bases remaining between them. The CDR3 spans 15 residues. The CDR3 DNA is TGTGCCAGCAGTGAGGAGGTAGGAGGCAATCAGCCCCAGCATTTT. It yields the protein CASSEEVGGNQPQHF. Drawing the rest from reference TRBV2 and TRBJ1-5, the complete variable domain is EPEVTQTPSHQVTQMGQEVILRCVPISNHLYFYWYRQILGQKVEFLVSFYNNEISEKSEIFDDQFSVERPDGSNFTLKIRSTKLEDSAMYFCASSEEVGGNQPQHFGDGTRLSIL.

Comments on this clone: This sample includes further DNA sequences coding for the same CDR3. V and J are TRBV9 and TRBJ1-1; TRBD1 is a possible D gene (6 bases). Germline CDR1 is SGDLS and CDR2 is YYNGEE. Trimming removed 0 bases at V and 4 bases at J, with 13 bases between. This CDR3 is built from 15 residues. The CDR3 DNA is TGTGCCAGCAGCGTAGATGGCAGGGGTTCCACTGAAGCTTTCTTT. As protein: CASSVDGRGSTEAFF.

V usage is TRBV2 and J usage is TRBJ1-1; no clear D. The germline V gene encodes CDR1 SNHLY and CDR2 FYNNEI. The V end lost 3 bases, the J end lost 3 bases, and 11 bases lay between the germline ends. The CDR3 length is 14 residues. CDR3 loop: CASSDGVGDTEAFF. In nucleotides, the CDR3 is TGTGCCAGCAGTGATGGGGTTGGGGACACTGAAGCTTTCTTT.

The chain is built from TRBV28 and TRBJ2-6; TRBD2 matches 11 bases. J was trimmed by 3 bases and V by 6 bases; bases with no gene match: 19. The CDR3 loop spans 21 amino acids. Germline loops: CDR1 MDHEN, CDR2 SYDVKM. The CDR3 is CASSLFSSGTSGFFGANVLTF. CDR3 coding DNA: TGTGCCAGCAGCCTTTTCTCTTCCGGGACTAGCGGCTTTTTTGGGGCCAACGTCCTGACTTTC.

The V call is TRBV2, the J call TRBJ2-1; D gene unclear. The CDR3 covers 12 residues. Germline loops: CDR1 SNHLY, CDR2 FYNNEI. Trimming took off 7 bases at V and 6 bases at J, with 10 bases between the two ends. CDR3 protein: CASNPDRNEQFF. The CDR3 region has the DNA TGTGCCAGCAACCCGGACCGCAATGAGCAGTTCTTC.

V and J are TRBV10-2 and TRBJ1-2, with D possibly TRBD1 on 6 matching bases. Trimming took off 8 bases at V and 4 bases at J, with 20 bases between the two ends. This CDR3 is built from 15 residues. Germline-derived CDR1 and CDR2 are WSHSY and SAAADI. This CDR3 reads CASSPRAGDFYGYTF. CDR3 nucleotide sequence: TGCGCCAGCTCACCCCGGGCAGGGGATTTCTATGGCTACACCTTC.